These 29 T cell receptor beta chains were sequenced from one sample in a study of response to subunit inactivated influenza vaccine. TCRdb reprocessed the RT-PCR reads via MiXCR and lists one record per CDR3 protein. The top ten hold about 10% of the sample, which has over 800,000 distinct CDR3 sequences, less than 25% seen once. The sequenced sample was PBMCs from blood, obtained roughly 5 days after vaccination. The receptors stem from a man aged 50-60 years who received an inactivated influenza vaccine.

This clonotype was seen more than once but under ten times. In nucleotides, the CDR3 is TGTGCCAGCACCCTGGGAGGGCACACCGGGGAGCTGTTTTTT. It specifies CASTLGGHTGELFF. This sequence joins TRBV12-3 or TRBV12-4 and TRBJ2-2; the match to TRBD2 covers 7 bases. The CDR3 extends over 14 amino acids. With V trimmed by 7 bases and J by 3 bases, 5 bases remained unmatched.

This clonotype was seen ten or more times. The chain is built from TRBV3-1 and TRBJ2-1; tentatively, D is TRBD1 (6 bases). Looked up from germline, CDR1 is LGHDT and CDR2 is YNNKEL (reference sequence). The CDR3 runs 13 residues. The V end lost 6 bases, the J end lost 7 bases, and 13 bases lay between the germline ends. The CDR3 reads CASSNREFNEQFF. CDR3 in DNA: TGTGCCAGCAGTAACAGGGAGTTTAATGAGCAGTTCTTC.

This clonotype was seen more than once but under ten times. The V and J genes are TRBV20-1 and TRBJ2-1, with TRBD2 identical over 7 bases. The CDR3 spans 14 residues. CDR1 and CDR2 from the germline V gene are DFQATT and SNEGSKA (reference sequence). The J segment lost 0 bases and the V segment lost 6 bases, leaving 5 bases of the junction unmatched. CDR3 residues: CSATSGGSYNEQFF. The CDR3 nucleotides read TGCAGTGCCACATCGGGGGGCTCCTACAATGAGCAGTTCTTC.

Only a few counts were recorded for this clonotype. V and J are TRBV7-2 and TRBJ2-2; possibly TRBD1 or TRBD2 for D (5 bases each). The CDR3 runs to 15 residues. CDR1 is SGHTA and CDR2 is FQGNSA in the germline V gene. The ends were cut back, 5 bases at V and 2 bases at J, with 12 bases in the middle. CDR3 nucleotides: TGTGCCAGCAGCCGCCCCGGGACCAACACCGGGGAGCTGTTTTTT. Its protein is CASSRPGTNTGELFF.

This clonotype came up a few times. The genes are TRBV28 and TRBJ1-4; D is undetermined. CDR1 MDHEN and CDR2 SYDVKM come from the germline V gene. Trimming removed 4 bases at V and 5 bases at J, with 11 bases between. The CDR3 has 14 amino acids. In DNA form, the CDR3 reads TGTGCCAGCAGTTCACAACAGTTAAATGAAAAACTGTTTTTT. Translating it yields CASSSQQLNEKLFF.

This chain uses TRBV7-2 with TRBJ2-1; D may be TRBD1 or TRBD2 (5 bases each). The CDR3 covers 16 residues. The germline V gene has CDR1 SGHTA and CDR2 FQGNSA. V was cut by 1 base and J by 1 base, with 11 bases left in between. CDR3 amino acids: CASSLVRGASYNEQFF. In nucleotides, the CDR3 is TGTGCCAGCAGCTTAGTACGAGGGGCTTCCTACAATGAGCAGTTCTTC.

Only a few counts were recorded for this clonotype. The rearrangement joins TRBV5-1 to TRBJ1-2; 8 bases are shared with TRBD1. This CDR3 is built from 15 residues. The germline gives CDR1 SGHRS, CDR2 YFSETQ. J lost 0 bases, V lost 4 bases, and 5 bases had no gene match. The CDR3: CASSVTGGTNYGYTF. DNA for the CDR3: TGCGCCAGCAGCGTTACAGGGGGAACTAACTATGGCTACACCTTC. The full variable domain, in which reference TRBV5-1 and TRBJ1-2 provide the parts outside the CDR3, is KAGVTQTPRYLIKTRGQQVTLSCSPISGHRSVSWYQQTPGQGLQFLFEYFSETQRNKGNFPGRFSGRQFSNSRSEMNVSTLELGDSALYLCASSVTGGTNYGYTFGSGTRLTVV.

The chain couples TRBV6-2 or TRBV6-3 to TRBJ2-7; D might be TRBD2 (6 bases). Trimming stripped 7 bases from V and 0 bases from J, with 13 bases between. Per germline, CDR1 MNHEY and CDR2 SVGEGT. This CDR3 has 14 amino acids. The CDR3 here is CASTPFGGSYEQYF. The CDR3 DNA is TGTGCCAGCACTCCTTTCGGGGGCTCCTACGAGCAGTACTTC.

In the case of this clonotype: A junction boundary mismatches the germline segment, possibly from a read error. The J gene is TRBJ2-1, the V gene TRBV4-3; either TRBD1 or TRBD2 may fit D (5 bases each). This CDR3 spans 15 amino acids. Per germline, CDR1 LGHNA and CDR2 YSLEER. The CDR3 DNA reads TGCACCAGCAGCCAAGCATTCGGGGCTAACAATGAGCAGTTCTTC. As protein: CTSSQAFGANNEQFF.

This clonotype appeared many times. The J gene is TRBJ1-3, the V gene TRBV20-1, with a possible D match to TRBD1 (5 bases). Germline V lookup: CDR1 DFQATT, CDR2 SNEGSKA (reference sequence). CDR3 length: 15 amino acids. V dropped 0 bases and J dropped 6 bases, with 15 bases sitting between them. The CDR3 region has the DNA TGCAGTGCTAGAGAACGGCAGGGACCGCCAAACACCATATATTTT. Residues: CSARERQGPPNTIYF.

The rearrangement joins TRBV6-5 to TRBJ2-2; 9 nucleotides align to TRBD2. Germline V gene data show CDR1 as MNHEY and CDR2 as SVGAGI. The CDR3 covers 18 residues. The trim removed 2 bases at V and 0 bases at J, leaving 7 bases unmatched. CDR3 protein: CASSYRWTSAANTGELFF. The CDR3 nucleotides are TGTGCCAGCAGTTACCGATGGACTAGCGCCGCGAACACCGGGGAGCTGTTTTTT.

This rearrangement joins TRBV7-9 to TRBJ2-3; the D gene could be TRBD1 or TRBD2 (5 bases each). The CDR3 consists of 15 residues. Germline CDR1 and CDR2: SEHNR and FQNEAQ (reference sequence). Trimming cost V 4 bases and J 2 bases, with 13 bases left between them. CDR3 residues: CASSSMRGDTDTQYF. CDR3 sequence (DNA): TGTGCCAGCAGCTCGATGAGAGGGGACACAGATACGCAGTATTTT.

V gene TRBV11-2 combines with J gene TRBJ1-1; D gene unclear. Trimming removed 1 base at V and 5 bases at J, with 8 bases between. In germline, CDR1 is SGHAT, CDR2 FQNNGV. The CDR3 has 13 amino acids. Here the CDR3 reads CASSLGARTEAFF. CDR3 nucleotides: TGTGCCAGCAGCTTAGGGGCGAGGACTGAAGCTTTCTTT.

This chain connects TRBV13 to TRBJ2-1; D unclear. Trimming cost V 3 bases and J 8 bases, with 17 bases left between them. The CDR3 is 15 residues long. The germline gives CDR1 PRHDT, CDR2 FYEKMQ (reference sequence). CDR3 residues: CASSFPPDRTDEQFF. The CDR3 DNA follows: TGTGCCAGCAGCTTCCCCCCGGATCGAACGGATGAGCAGTTCTTC.

This clonotype was detected a few times. This CDR3 reads CASSLTGGFEQYF. CDR3 sequence (DNA): TGTGCCAGCAGTTTGACAGGGGGCTTCGAGCAGTACTTC. The chain combines TRBV28 with TRBJ2-7, with 10 nucleotides matching TRBD1. This CDR3 region has 13 residues. V shed 3 bases, J shed 6 bases, and the junction held 2 bases outside the gene matches. Per the germline V gene, CDR1 is MDHEN and CDR2 is SYDVKM. Full variable domain (outside the CDR3, taken from reference TRBV28 and TRBJ2-7): DVKVTQSSRYLVKRTGEKVFLECVQDMDHENMFWYRQDPGLGLRLIYFSYDVKMKEKGDIPEGYSVSREKKERFSLILESASTNQTSMYLCASSLTGGFEQYFGPGTRLTVT.

This clonotype was observed a handful of times. The chain employs TRBV20-1 and TRBJ2-3, with 12 bases lining up with TRBD1. The CDR3 extends over 18 amino acids. V lost 3 bases and J lost 3; bases outside the gene matches: 13. Germline CDR1 and CDR2: DFQATT and SNEGSKA (reference sequence). CDR3 amino acids: CSARLTLGGQGATDTQYF. The CDR3 DNA is TGCAGTGCTAGGCTTACCCTGGGGGGACAGGGGGCAACAGATACGCAGTATTTT.

This clonotype has just a few counts. The chain is built from TRBV6-5 and TRBJ2-1, with 9 bases identical to TRBD2. The CDR3 contains 15 residues. Losses at the gene ends were 2 bases for V and 5 bases for J; bases not matched to a gene: 4. Germline V gene lookup returns CDR1 MNHEY and CDR2 SVGAGI. This CDR3 reads CASSYLAGRHNEQFF. The DNA for the CDR3 is TGTGCCAGCAGTTACCTAGCGGGGAGACACAATGAGCAGTTCTTC.

This chain links TRBV12-3 or TRBV12-4 with TRBJ1-1; 7 nucleotides agree with TRBD1. The junction had 13 bases not matched to a gene; V was cut back by 4 bases and J by 5 bases. CDR3 length: 16 amino acids. CDR3 residues: CASSSPRGGGMTEAFF. CDR3 nucleotides: TGTGCCAGCAGTTCGCCCCGGGGAGGGGGCATGACTGAAGCTTTCTTT.

This clonotype came up once. J is TRBJ2-3 and V is TRBV7-9, with D uncertain. The CDR3 totals 12 residues. V dropped 5 bases and J dropped 6 bases, with 9 bases sitting between them. Per the germline V gene, CDR1 is SEHNR and CDR2 is FQNEAQ (reference sequence). The DNA for the CDR3 is TGTGCCAGCAGCCGACTGGGGGATACGCAGTATTTT. Protein: CASSRLGDTQYF. The entire variable domain, with the rest obtained from reference TRBV7-9 and TRBJ2-3, is as follows: DTGVSQNPRHKITKRGQNVTFRCDPISEHNRLYWYRQTLGQGPEFLTYFQNEAQLEKSRLLSDRFSAERPKGSFSTLEIQRTEQGDSAMYLCASSRLGDTQYFGPGTRLTVL.

V gene TRBV10-3 combines with J gene TRBJ2-3, with 8 bases identical to TRBD1. Germline CDR1 is ENHRY and CDR2 is SYGVKD. The CDR3 runs 20 residues. V shed 2 bases, J shed 6 bases, and the junction held 22 bases outside the gene matches. The CDR3 loop is CAISEPPGGPGTGFSDTQYF. DNA for the CDR3: TGTGCCATCAGTGAGCCGCCTGGTGGTCCCGGGACAGGTTTTTCGGATACGCAGTATTTT.

The chain uses TRBV20-1 and TRBJ2-7; 7 bases agree with TRBD2. Germline CDR1 and CDR2: DFQATT and SNEGSKA (reference sequence). J was trimmed by 3 bases and V by 0 bases; bases with no gene match: 8. CDR3 length: 15 amino acids. This CDR3 reads CSARDLRTSVYEQYF. The DNA for the CDR3 is TGCAGTGCTAGAGATCTGAGGACTAGTGTCTACGAGCAGTACTTC.

This clonotype was counted only a few times. The chain links TRBV20-1 to TRBJ1-1; no firm D call. Germline V gives CDR1 DFQATT, CDR2 SNEGSKA (reference sequence). The CDR3 sequence is 12 residues long. Trimming shortened V by 3 bases and J by 8 bases, and 13 bases separated the two germline ends. CDR3 loop: CSASLRSREAFF. In DNA, the CDR3 is TGCAGTGCTAGCCTCAGGAGTAGGGAAGCTTTCTTT.

The chain links TRBV20-1 to TRBJ2-5; 8 positions agree with TRBD2. The CDR3 covers 12 residues. V was pared by 6 bases and J by 5 bases, with 5 bases of the junction left unmatched. The germline gives CDR1 DFQATT, CDR2 SNEGSKA (reference sequence). For the CDR3, the DNA is TGCAGTGCGCAACTAGCGGTGGAGACCCAGTACTTC. Translating it yields CSAQLAVETQYF.

This chain links TRBV27 with TRBJ2-3; 11 bases are a match to TRBD2. The V segment lost 3 bases and the J segment 6 bases; nucleotides outside the gene matches: 5. The CDR3 is 15 amino acids. CDR1 MNHEY and CDR2 SMNVEV come from the germline V gene (reference sequence). CDR3 sequence reads: CASSFSGRALDTQYF. In DNA form, the CDR3 reads TGTGCCAGCAGTTTTAGCGGGAGGGCTCTCGATACGCAGTATTTT.

The V and J genes are TRBV4-2 and TRBJ2-2; TRBD1 might be the D (5 bases). The germline V gene has CDR1 LGHNA and CDR2 YNFKEQ. V lost 0 bases, J lost 5 bases, and 10 bases lay in between. This CDR3 comprises 15 residues. CDR3 DNA: TGTGCCAGCAGCCAAGAGGCAGGGCCTACCGGGGAGCTGTTTTTT. It is translated as CASSQEAGPTGELFF.

The chain carries TRBV15 and TRBJ2-7; D call uncertain. CDR1 LNHNV and CDR2 YYDKDF come from the germline V gene (reference sequence). Trimming shortened V by 1 base and J by 0 bases, and 13 bases separated the two germline ends. The length of the CDR3 is 16 residues. The CDR3 protein is CATSRGLGISSYEQYF. Written as DNA, the CDR3 is TGTGCCACCAGCAGAGGGTTGGGGATTTCCTCCTACGAGCAGTACTTC.

The V gene is TRBV27, the J gene TRBJ2-1, with TRBD2 identical over 11 bases. CDR3 length equals 16 residues. CDR1 MNHEY and CDR2 SMNVEV come from the germline V gene (reference sequence). V lost 2 bases, J lost 6 bases, and 6 bases stayed unmatched. CDR3 protein: CASSLLAGGGINEQFF. The CDR3 nucleotides are TGTGCCAGCAGTTTACTAGCGGGAGGAGGCATCAATGAGCAGTTCTTC.

This clonotype showed up just once. The chain has TRBV9 and TRBJ2-3; D perhaps matches TRBD2 (5 bases). The CDR3 covers 16 residues. V shed 2 bases and J shed 2 bases, with 15 bases lying between them. Germline assignment: CDR1 SGDLS and CDR2 YYNGEE. The CDR3 loop is CASSVGPGIATDTQYF. The CDR3 nucleotides read TGTGCCAGCAGCGTTGGTCCGGGGATTGCCACAGATACGCAGTATTTT.

The chain uses TRBV3-1 and TRBJ2-5; D ambiguous. The CDR3 totals 15 residues. Germline V CDR1 and CDR2: LGHDT, YNNKEL (reference sequence). Trimming shortened V by 4 bases and J by 5 bases, and 17 bases separated the two germline ends. CDR3 nucleotides: TGTGCCAGCAGCCTGGACGGCCGACGGACGGAGACCCAGTACTTC. Amino acid sequence: CASSLDGRRTETQYF.